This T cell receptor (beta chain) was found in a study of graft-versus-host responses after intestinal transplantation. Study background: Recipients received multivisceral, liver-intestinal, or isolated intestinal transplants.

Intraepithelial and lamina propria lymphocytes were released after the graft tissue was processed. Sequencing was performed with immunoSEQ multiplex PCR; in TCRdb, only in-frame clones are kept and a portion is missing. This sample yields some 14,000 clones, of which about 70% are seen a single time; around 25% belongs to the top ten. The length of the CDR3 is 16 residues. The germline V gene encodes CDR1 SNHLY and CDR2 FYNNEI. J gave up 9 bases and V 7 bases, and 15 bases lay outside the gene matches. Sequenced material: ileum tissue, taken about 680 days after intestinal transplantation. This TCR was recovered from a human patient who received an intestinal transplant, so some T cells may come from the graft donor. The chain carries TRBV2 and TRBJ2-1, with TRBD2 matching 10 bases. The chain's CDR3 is CASNPLAGVPNSEQFF. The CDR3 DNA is TGTGCCAGCAACCCCCTAGCGGGGGTTCCCAACAGTGAGCAGTTCTTC.